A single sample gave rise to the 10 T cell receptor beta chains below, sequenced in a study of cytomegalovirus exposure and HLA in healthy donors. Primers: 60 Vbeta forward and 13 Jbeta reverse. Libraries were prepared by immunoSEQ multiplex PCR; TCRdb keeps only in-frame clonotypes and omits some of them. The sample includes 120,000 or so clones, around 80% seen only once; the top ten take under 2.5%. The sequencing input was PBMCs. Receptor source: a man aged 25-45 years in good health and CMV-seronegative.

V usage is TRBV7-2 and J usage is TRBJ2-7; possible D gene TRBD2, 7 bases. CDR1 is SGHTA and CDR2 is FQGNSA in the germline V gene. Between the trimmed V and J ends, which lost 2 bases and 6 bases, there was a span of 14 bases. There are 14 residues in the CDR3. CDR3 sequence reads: CASSLRVGGREQYF. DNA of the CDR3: TGTGCCAGCAGCTTACGCGTCGGGGGGCGCGAGCAGTACTTC.

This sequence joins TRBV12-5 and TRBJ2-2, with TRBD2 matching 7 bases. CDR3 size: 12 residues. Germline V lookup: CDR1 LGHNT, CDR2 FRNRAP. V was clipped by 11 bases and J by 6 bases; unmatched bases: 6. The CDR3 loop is CAGGGDAGELFF. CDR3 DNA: TGTGCTGGGGGAGGGGATGCCGGGGAGCTGTTTTTT.

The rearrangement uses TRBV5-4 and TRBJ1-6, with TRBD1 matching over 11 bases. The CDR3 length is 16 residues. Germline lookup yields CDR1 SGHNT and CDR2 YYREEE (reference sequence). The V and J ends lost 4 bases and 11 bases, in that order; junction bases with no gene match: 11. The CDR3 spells CASSHPGQGGFPPLHF. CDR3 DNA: TGTGCCAGCAGCCATCCGGGACAGGGGGGATTTCCACCCCTCCACTTT.

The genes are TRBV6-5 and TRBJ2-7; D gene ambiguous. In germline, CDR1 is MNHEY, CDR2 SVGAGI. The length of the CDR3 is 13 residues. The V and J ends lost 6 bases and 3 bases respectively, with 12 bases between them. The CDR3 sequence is CASRPYTGYEQYF. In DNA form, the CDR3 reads TGTGCCAGCAGACCTTACACGGGCTACGAGCAGTACTTC.

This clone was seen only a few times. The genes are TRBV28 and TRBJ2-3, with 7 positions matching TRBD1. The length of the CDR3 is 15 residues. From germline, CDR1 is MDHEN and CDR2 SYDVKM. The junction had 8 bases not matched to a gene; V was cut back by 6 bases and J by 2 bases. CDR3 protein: CASSKRDRYTDTQYF. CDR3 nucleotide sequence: TGTGCCAGCAGCAAACGGGACAGATACACAGATACGCAGTATTTT.

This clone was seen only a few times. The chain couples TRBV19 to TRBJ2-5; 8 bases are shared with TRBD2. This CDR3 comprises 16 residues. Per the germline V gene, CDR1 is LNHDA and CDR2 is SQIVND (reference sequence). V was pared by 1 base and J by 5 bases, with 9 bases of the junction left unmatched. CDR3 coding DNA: TGTGCCAGTAGTATAGCCGGTAGCGGGGAGTGGGAGACCCAGTACTTC. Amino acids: CASSIAGSGEWETQYF.

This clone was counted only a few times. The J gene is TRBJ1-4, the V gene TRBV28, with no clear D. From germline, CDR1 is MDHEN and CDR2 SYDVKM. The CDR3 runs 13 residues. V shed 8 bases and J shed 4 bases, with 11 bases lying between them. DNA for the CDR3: TGTGCCAGCGGGGAGGGCCGTAATGAAAAACTGTTTTTT. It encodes CASGEGRNEKLFF.

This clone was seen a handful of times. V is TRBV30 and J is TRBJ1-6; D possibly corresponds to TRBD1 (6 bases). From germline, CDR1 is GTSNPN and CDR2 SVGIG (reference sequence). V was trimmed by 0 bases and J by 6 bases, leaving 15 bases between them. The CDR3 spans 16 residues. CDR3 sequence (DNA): TGTGCCTGGAGTGTACTCGGGGGGGCAGGTAATTCACCCCTCCACTTT. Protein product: CAWSVLGGAGNSPLHF.

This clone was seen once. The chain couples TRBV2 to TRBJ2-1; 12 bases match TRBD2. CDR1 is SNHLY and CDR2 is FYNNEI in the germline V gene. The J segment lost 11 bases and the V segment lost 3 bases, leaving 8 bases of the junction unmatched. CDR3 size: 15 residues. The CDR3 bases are TGTGCCAGCAGTGATCTAGCGGGGGGGCCTCATAAGCAGTTCTTC. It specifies CASSDLAGGPHKQFF.

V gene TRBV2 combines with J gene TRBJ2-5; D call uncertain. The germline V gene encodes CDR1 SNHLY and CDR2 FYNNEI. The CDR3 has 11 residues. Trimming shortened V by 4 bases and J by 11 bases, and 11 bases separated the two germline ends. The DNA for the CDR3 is TGTGCCAGCAGTGTAACCCTGGAGCAGTACTTC. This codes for CASSVTLEQYF.